This entry features one TCR beta chain sequence. The data derive from a study of blood T cell repertoires in COVID-19. This CDR3 contains 17 residues. Between the trimmed V and J ends, which lost 1 base and 1 base, there was a span of 16 bases. CDR1 and CDR2 (germline): SEHNR, FQNEAQ (reference sequence). The table came from immunoSEQ multiplex PCR; TCRdb's copy has only in-frame clones and leaves some out. This sample yields under 250,000 clones, of which roughly 80% are seen a single time; approximately 4.8% belongs to the top ten. This clonotype was obtained from a man aged 45-60 years with active or convalescent COVID-19. V and J are TRBV7-9 and TRBJ1-1, with D perhaps matching TRBD1 (5 bases). The material sequenced was peripheral blood. CDR3 nucleotide sequence: TGTGCCAGCAGCTTAGGGGCAGGGAGGTTGAGGAACACTGAAGCTTTCTTT. Encoded protein: CASSLGAGRLRNTEAFF.